These 30 T cell receptor beta chains originate from one sample sequenced in a study of identical twins. TCRdb called the 5' RACE reads again in MiXCR, with one record for every CDR3 protein. Seen here are hundreds of thousands of distinct CDR3 sequences, 8% to 9% observed once, and the top ten hold 0.98%. This same sample was also part of a study on yellow fever vaccine responses in identical twins.

The sequenced material came from PBMCs. These receptors all come from a woman under 30 in good health.

This clonotype was detected many times. This chain joins TRBV4-1 and TRBJ2-1; 11 bases are shared with TRBD2. Germline V gene data show CDR1 as MGHRA and CDR2 as YSYEKL. The CDR3 has 17 residues. The V segment lost 3 bases and the J segment 4 bases; nucleotides outside the gene matches: 8. CDR3 region: CASSHTSGTSGYNEQFF. The CDR3 DNA reads as TGCGCCAGCAGCCATACCTCCGGGACTAGCGGTTACAATGAGCAGTTCTTC.

This clonotype has ten or more counts. CDR3 DNA sequence: TGTGCCAGCAGCTCAGACAGATCTTACAATGAGCAGTTCTTC. It is translated as CASSSDRSYNEQFF. The chain links TRBV7-8 to TRBJ2-1; tentatively, D is TRBD1 (5 bases). Trimming took off 4 bases at V and 4 bases at J, with 11 bases between the two ends. This CDR3 has 14 residues. Germline V gene data show CDR1 as SGHVS and CDR2 as FQNEAQ.

The J gene is TRBJ2-6, the V gene TRBV20-1; the D gene is possibly TRBD1 (6 bases). This CDR3 is 18 amino acids long. V gave up 2 bases and J gave up 1 base, with 18 bases separating them. Germline loops: CDR1 DFQATT, CDR2 SNEGSKA (reference sequence). CDR3 protein: CSARKVGTRVSGANVLTF. The CDR3 nucleotides read TGCAGTGCTAGAAAGGTCGGGACAAGAGTATCTGGGGCCAACGTCCTGACTTTC.

V usage is TRBV7-8 and J usage is TRBJ1-5; D gene ambiguous. Per the germline V gene, CDR1 is SGHVS and CDR2 is FQNEAQ. The length of the CDR3 is 17 residues. V lost 2 bases and J 3 bases, leaving 17 bases between the germline ends. CDR3 in amino acids: CASSLRPIGSNNQPQHF. The CDR3, as DNA: TGTGCCAGCAGCTTAAGGCCTATAGGGTCTAACAATCAGCCCCAGCATTTT.

This clonotype was observed a handful of times. At one boundary the junction diverges from the germline segment, which might be a read error. The rearrangement joins TRBV6-1 to TRBJ2-2; maybe TRBD2 (5 bases). Germline V CDR1 and CDR2: MNHNS, SASEGT. CDR3 length equals 13 residues. The CDR3 DNA is TGTGCCAGCAGTGAAGGTTATCGGGATAGGTCTAGTTTT. Translating gives CASSEGYRDRSSF.

There are a few counts of this clonotype. The chain links TRBV6-2 or TRBV6-3 to TRBJ1-6; unclear D gene. The CDR3 covers 14 residues. V was shortened by 6 bases and J by 7 bases, with 13 bases between the two germline ends. Germline CDR1 reads MNHEY; CDR2 reads SVGEGT. CDR3 amino acids: CASSYPRQNSPLHF. The CDR3 bases are TGTGCCAGCAGCTACCCACGGCAGAATTCACCCCTCCACTTT.

This clonotype was counted a few times. The rearrangement joins TRBV20-1 to TRBJ1-1; 7 bases match TRBD1. V trimming: 5 bases; J trimming: 7 bases; junction bases outside the gene matches: 7. From germline, CDR1 is DFQATT and CDR2 SNEGSKA (reference sequence). This CDR3 is 12 amino acids long. The CDR3 region is CSAGRDRDEAFF. Here the CDR3 DNA reads TGCAGTGCTGGCCGGGACAGAGATGAAGCTTTCTTT.

V and J are TRBV29-1 and TRBJ2-1; weak D call: TRBD1 (6 bases). The V end was cut by 7 bases, the J end by 9 bases, with 10 bases between. This CDR3 contains 10 residues. The germline gives CDR1 SQVTM, CDR2 ANQGSEA. The CDR3 coding sequence is TGCAGCGCCAACAGGGCTGAGCAGTTCTTC. Protein product: CSANRAEQFF.

This clonotype was recorded a few times. The chain has TRBV28 and TRBJ1-6; 8 nucleotides align to TRBD1. The CDR3 covers 15 residues. With 5 bases clipped from V and 13 bases from J, the junction kept 13 bases outside the gene matches. Germline CDR1 is MDHEN and CDR2 is SYDVKM. The CDR3 sequence: CASSPRGQAVPPLHF. In nucleotides, the CDR3 is TGTGCCAGCAGTCCCCGGGGACAGGCCGTGCCGCCCCTCCACTTT.

The V and J genes are TRBV21-1 and TRBJ2-3; the table gives TRBD2 as D, unverified against the DNA. TRBV21-1 is described as a pseudogene. The CDR3 loop spans 17 amino acids. The CDR3 here is CASSKVLVAGIADTQYF. The DNA for the CDR3 is TGTGCCAGCAGCAAAGTGCTAGTAGCGGGGATCGCAGATACGCAGTATTTT.

This clonotype appeared many times. The chain combines TRBV12-3 or TRBV12-4 with TRBJ2-7; no clear D gene. Deletions cut 6 bases from V and 0 bases from J, with 9 bases between. The CDR3 is made up of 13 amino acids. CDR3 DNA sequence: TGTGCCAGCAGACTATGGGACTCCTACGAGCAGTACTTC. Translated, it gives CASRLWDSYEQYF.

The chain combines TRBV20-1 with TRBJ2-3; TRBD2 aligns across 9 bases. Trimming took 0 bases from V and 4 from J; bases not matched to a gene: 5. Germline V CDR1 and CDR2: DFQATT, SNEGSKA (reference sequence). This CDR3 contains 15 residues. CDR3 bases: TGCAGTGCTAGAGATCAGGCTAGCGGGGCAGATACGCAGTATTTT. This codes for CSARDQASGADTQYF.

This clonotype showed up just once. V gene TRBV18 combines with J gene TRBJ2-1; 9 nucleotides line up with TRBD1. Per germline, CDR1 KGHSH and CDR2 LQKENI. The CDR3 has 16 amino acids. The V and J ends lost 4 bases and 5 bases, in that order; junction bases with no gene match: 9. For the CDR3, the DNA is TGTGCCAGCTCACGATTGGACAGGGGTGAGGACAATGAGCAGTTCTTC. This encodes CASSRLDRGEDNEQFF.

This sequence joins TRBV10-3 and TRBJ2-5; 9 bases map to TRBD1. Germline lookup yields CDR1 ENHRY and CDR2 SYGVKD. J was trimmed by 0 bases and V by 10 bases; bases with no gene match: 18. The CDR3 spans 18 residues. DNA for the CDR3: TGTGCCACCCATACCGGCGGGACAGGGAAAAAAAACCAAGAGACCCAGTACTTC. Translated, it gives CATHTGGTGKKNQETQYF.

This clonotype showed up just a few times. This chain joins TRBV10-3 and TRBJ1-2; maybe TRBD1 (6 bases). This CDR3 contains 16 residues. V was trimmed by 8 bases and J by 2 bases, leaving 21 bases between them. Germline values: CDR1 ENHRY, CDR2 SYGVKD. The CDR3 loop reads CAIFGTREISNYGYTF. In DNA, the CDR3 is TGTGCCATCTTTGGGACAAGGGAAATATCGAACTATGGCTACACCTTC.

The sample holds a few counts of this clonotype. The chain combines TRBV6-1 with TRBJ2-6; 8 bases are a match to TRBD1. Germline CDR1 MNHNS, CDR2 SASEGT. J gave up 3 bases and V 3 bases, and 1 base lay outside the gene matches. CDR3 length equals 15 residues. This chain's CDR3 is CASSDGQGGANVLTF. As DNA, the CDR3 is TGTGCCAGCAGTGATGGACAGGGTGGGGCCAACGTCCTGACTTTC.

The V gene is TRBV3-1, the J gene TRBJ2-3; 11 nucleotides match TRBD2. This CDR3 is built from 16 residues. The germline V gene encodes CDR1 LGHDT and CDR2 YNNKEL (reference sequence). With V trimmed by 3 bases and J by 4 bases, 6 bases remained unmatched. Written as DNA, the CDR3 is TGTGCCAGCAGCCACTTAGCGGGGGGGCGTCCAGATACGCAGTATTTT. Protein product: CASSHLAGGRPDTQYF.

This clonotype was picked up a small number of times. At one end the junction does not follow the germline gene, possibly because of a read error. The J gene is TRBJ2-7, the V gene TRBV7-9, with D hard to call. This CDR3 comprises 13 residues. In germline, CDR1 is SEHNR, CDR2 FQNEAQ (reference sequence). CDR3 residues: CASSPPADTKTQF. For the CDR3, the DNA is TGTGCCAGCAGCCCCCCTGCCGACACAAAAACGCAATTC. Filled out from reference TRBV7-9 and TRBJ2-7, the complete variable domain reads DTGVSQNPRHKITKRGQNVTFRCDPISEHNRLYWYRQTLGQGPEFLTYFQNEAQLEKSRLLSDRFSAERPKGSFSTLEIQRTEQGDSAMYLCASSPPADTKTQFGPGTRLTVT.

This rearrangement joins TRBV11-2 to TRBJ2-6; D not certain. Germline assignment: CDR1 SGHAT and CDR2 FQNNGV. Trimming cost V 0 bases and J 0 bases, with 12 bases left between them. This CDR3 has 18 residues. The CDR3: CASSLEPISNSGANVLTF. In DNA, the CDR3 is TGTGCCAGCAGCTTAGAGCCGATTAGTAACTCTGGGGCCAACGTCCTGACTTTC. The full variable domain, rest sourced from reference TRBV11-2 and TRBJ2-6, is EAGVAQSPRYKIIEKRQSVAFWCNPISGHATLYWYQQILGQGPKLLIQFQNNGVVDDSQLPKDRFSAERLKGVDSTLKIQPAKLEDSAVYLCASSLEPISNSGANVLTFGAGSRLTVL.

This clonotype has only a few counts. The chain joins TRBV7-9 to TRBJ2-7, with a possible D match to TRBD1 (6 bases). Germline CDR1 and CDR2: SEHNR and FQNEAQ (reference sequence). The CDR3 runs 15 residues. V was clipped by 4 bases and J by 3 bases, with 16 bases between them. For the CDR3, the DNA is TGTGCCAGCAGCTCAGAACAGGGTCCCCTCTACGAGCAGTACTTC. The encoded protein is CASSSEQGPLYEQYF.

This chain connects TRBV20-1 to TRBJ1-1; 10 bases are shared with TRBD1. V lost 6 bases and J lost 1; bases outside the gene matches: 5. The CDR3 covers 14 residues. Germline values: CDR1 DFQATT, CDR2 SNEGSKA (reference sequence). The CDR3 loop is CSASRTGGNTEAFF. DNA for the CDR3: TGCAGTGCGTCTAGGACAGGGGGGAACACTGAAGCTTTCTTT.

This clonotype was counted many times. The V call is TRBV6-2 or TRBV6-3, the J call TRBJ2-7; weak D call: TRBD1 (6 bases). CDR3 length: 12 amino acids. Germline CDR1 is MNHEY and CDR2 is SVGEGT. V dropped 6 bases and J dropped 1 base, with 7 bases sitting between them. CDR3 in amino acids: CASRQGSYEQYF. The CDR3 DNA sequence: TGTGCCAGCAGACAGGGTTCCTACGAGCAGTACTTC.

This clonotype has ten or more counts. This chain uses TRBV5-6 with TRBJ2-2; D remains ambiguous. The CDR3 is 14 residues long. The V gene lost 6 bases and the J gene lost 5 bases, with 14 bases spanning the gap. Germline values: CDR1 SGHDT, CDR2 YYEEEE. The CDR3 region is CASTKGGVTGELFF. CDR3 nucleotide sequence: TGTGCCAGCACCAAAGGTGGGGTGACCGGGGAGCTGTTTTTT.

The CDR3 DNA sequence: TGCAGCGTTACGACCGGGACTAACACCGGGGAGCTGTTTTTT. Amino acid sequence: CSVTTGTNTGELFF. This chain uses TRBV29-1 with TRBJ2-2; D might be TRBD2 (6 bases). This CDR3 comprises 14 residues. V gave up 5 bases and J gave up 2 bases, with 12 bases separating them. CDR1 SQVTM and CDR2 ANQGSEA come from the germline V gene.

The genes are TRBV21-1 and TRBJ1-5; the table's TRBD1 call for D was not verified on the DNA. TRBV21-1 constitutes a pseudogene. CDR3 length: 17 amino acids. The CDR3 DNA reads as TGTGCCAGCAGCAAGATGGGCCCCGGGGCCGTCGATCAGCCCCAGCATTTT. Protein: CASSKMGPGAVDQPQHF.

The V and J genes are TRBV29-1 and TRBJ1-1; TRBD1 is a possible D gene (6 bases). V was shortened by 3 bases and J by 7 bases, with 9 bases between the two germline ends. Germline V CDR1 and CDR2: SQVTM, ANQGSEA. The CDR3 totals 11 residues. The CDR3 region is CSVDRQVEAFF. The CDR3 DNA follows: TGCAGCGTTGATCGACAGGTTGAAGCTTTCTTT.

This clonotype appeared a few times. The chain is built from TRBV4-1 and TRBJ1-1; weak D call: TRBD1 (5 bases). The CDR3 is made up of 15 amino acids. The germline CDR1 and CDR2 sequences are MGHRA and YSYEKL. V lost 0 bases, J lost 3 bases, and 11 bases lay in between. CDR3 in amino acids: CASSQEVGEDTEAFF. CDR3 in DNA: TGCGCCAGCAGCCAAGAGGTGGGGGAGGACACTGAAGCTTTCTTT.

This chain links TRBV7-8 with TRBJ2-5, with D uncertain. CDR1 and CDR2 (germline): SGHVS, FQNEAQ. V was shortened by 1 base and J by 5 bases, with 14 bases between the two germline ends. The CDR3 consists of 15 residues. The DNA for the CDR3 is TGTGCCAGCAGCTTAGGGACGCGCCCCGGGGAGACCCAGTACTTC. Protein: CASSLGTRPGETQYF.

The chain joins TRBV4-1 to TRBJ2-3; D is perhaps TRBD2 (6 bases). The CDR3 has 16 residues. In germline, CDR1 is MGHRA, CDR2 YSYEKL. V was trimmed by 4 bases and J by 6 bases, leaving 20 bases between them. CDR3 bases: TGCGCCAGCAGCCCCCCCTCCGCGGGAAATTGGGATACGCAGTATTTT. As protein: CASSPPSAGNWDTQYF.

At least ten counts were recorded for this clonotype. The chain links TRBV2 to TRBJ2-2; tentatively, D is TRBD1 or TRBD2 (5 bases each). V was clipped by 4 bases and J by 0 bases, with 12 bases between them. This CDR3 comprises 16 residues. Germline-derived CDR1 and CDR2 are SNHLY and FYNNEI. The CDR3 is CASSGLGTSNTGELFF. The DNA of the CDR3 is TGTGCCAGCAGTGGTCTAGGGACGTCGAACACCGGGGAGCTGTTTTTT.